This record concerns one T cell receptor beta chain sequence. The antigen this receptor binds is unknown. No quality values exist for individual bases; no much larger clone is one base distant. This specimen comes from a study of T cells in localized non-small cell lung cancer (dated by TCRdb to 2020 to 2021). Background on the whole study: The study analyzed T cell repertoires of about 230 early-stage NSCLC patients, comparing tumors and uninvolved tumor-adjacent lungs. All 240 or so NSCLC patients in the cohort were treatment-naive and had localized lung tumors that were resected. Of the NSCLC patients, 129 were male and around 99 were female, and the mean age was around 70 years. Overall study outcomes, separate from this receptor: A median of about 61 of the top 100 tumor clones turned up in the paired uninvolved adjacent lung, and some 27 of those clones also ranked among the top 100 of that same adjacent lung. Longer overall survival was associated with higher blood T cell density, whereas shorter survival was associated with higher adjacent-lung clonality. Because multi-region tumor sequencing was not done, intratumor heterogeneity could not be ruled out. Since the design was exploratory, TCR variables were selected using unadjusted p-values with no false-discovery rate correction. Uninvolved tumor-adjacent lung showed the highest T cell clonality, higher than tumor, which suggests more focused antigenic responses in the uninvolved tumor-adjacent lung.

TCR beta CDR3 regions were sequenced from DNA using the immunoSEQ Assay. Processing in the source paper ran as follows. To compute T cell density, TCR beta template counts were normalized to usable DNA, which was estimated by amplifying housekeeping genes. Richness was estimated with the preseqR package, extrapolating to 400,000 templates for PBMC samples and 120,000 templates for tissue samples. Clonality was defined by subtracting Pielou's evenness from one. To identify tissue-enriched TCRs, differential abundance testing was run on productive amino-acid clonotypes with a minimum total count of 5 and an alpha of 0.1. The Jaccard Index and the Morisita Overlap Index were used to measure repertoire overlap between compartments. GLIPH grouped TCR beta CDR3s together with public tetramer-defined viral CDR3s, and a viral motif had to include at least three viral sequences and show V-gene enrichment. TCRdb limited this immuneACCESS table to in-frame rearrangements with V and J called. A share of clones is missing; checked studies link under half to unresolved V genes, and the rest is unexplained. V and J calls and clone size are given by that table; D and trimming were obtained from the DNA. The sample table holds 20,000 to 25,000 clones, of which about 87% were seen once. Around 9.9% of the sample goes to the ten largest clones.

V trim: 3 bases; J trim: 6 bases; unmatched bases: 12. The CDR3 runs 16 residues from the cysteine to the phenylalanine. Kept here is only the CDR3 DNA, which spans 48 bases and is read in frame from base 1. Via the germline V gene, CDR1 is SGHTS and CDR2 YDEGEE. At diagnosis, peripheral blood, uninvolved tumor-adjacent lung and tumor were collected and were preserved as a mix of fresh-frozen and FFPE material. For TCR repertoire profiling, blood samples were analyzed in the form of peripheral blood mononuclear cells. Sequenced here: peripheral blood mononuclear cells, sampled before any cancer treatment. The chain is encoded by TRBV5-8 joined to TRBJ1-3; TRBD1 matches 7 bases in the middle. The receptor comes from a woman aged 40-75 years with stage III lung adenocarcinoma. The nucleotide sequence reads TGTGCCAGCAGCTCCACTAACGACAGGGTCCTAAACACCATATATTTT. The translation is CASSSTNDRVLNTIYF.